This T cell receptor (beta chain) was recovered during a study of PD-L1 blockade in urothelial cancer. Study-level background: The authors examined blood 3 weeks (second dose) and 6 weeks after treatment start. A median approximately 150,000 T cells were found in blood samples.

Regarding this clone: Its antigen remains unidentified.

Study-wide results and caveats: TCR clonality was measured in pretreatment peripheral blood. Clonality below the median predicted better survival.

Profiling relied on immunoSEQ multiplex PCR, and the TCRdb table lists in-frame clones only, not all of them. In the table there are some 120,000 clones, 80% to 90% of which are singletons. The germline V gene has CDR1 SQVTM and CDR2 ANQGSEA. The ends were cut back, 0 bases at V and 4 bases at J, with 9 bases in the middle. CDR3 length: 13 residues. Indicated time point: peripheral blood 6 weeks after treatment start. The receptor was isolated from a man in his 60s with urothelial cancer. The chain employs TRBV29-1 and TRBJ1-1; the D is unclear. The source was PBMCs, collected around atezolizumab (anti-PD-L1) treatment. CDR3 coding DNA: TGCAGCGTTGAAGATCAGGTTAGCACTGAAGCTTTCTTT. Its protein product is CSVEDQVSTEAFF.